Shown below are 32 T cell receptor beta chains from a single sample sequenced in a study of Ad26.COV2.S vaccination and SARS-CoV-2 variants. The protocol was immunoSEQ multiplex PCR, while the TCRdb copy is restricted to in-frame clones and leaves out a portion. Of around 100,000 clones listed, around 80% are singletons. Sequencing was performed on peripheral blood, taken after recovery from COVID-19. These TCRs come from a human donor who had recovered from COVID-19.

The V call is TRBV6-5, the J call TRBJ2-7, with D perhaps matching TRBD1 or TRBD2 (5 bases each). The ends were cut back, 2 bases at V and 4 bases at J, with 6 bases in the middle. This CDR3 comprises 12 residues. The germline CDR1 and CDR2 sequences are MNHEY and SVGAGI. CDR3 residues: CASSYEGYEQYF. CDR3 nucleotide sequence: TGTGCCAGCAGTTACGAGGGGTACGAGCAGTACTTC.

The gene calls are TRBV29-1 and TRBJ2-3; D unresolved. The CDR3 runs 13 residues. Deletions cut 1 base from V and 0 bases from J, with 5 bases between. Germline V gene sequence: CDR1 SQVTM, CDR2 ANQGSEA. The CDR3 loop is CSVEVVSTDTQYF. CDR3 coding DNA: TGCAGCGTTGAAGTCGTTAGCACAGATACGCAGTATTTT.

This chain connects TRBV2 to TRBJ2-1; tentative D call: TRBD1 (5 bases). V dropped 4 bases and J dropped 6 bases, with 22 bases sitting between them. The CDR3 is 17 residues long. Germline V gives CDR1 SNHLY, CDR2 FYNNEI. CDR3 protein: CASSGGRREDRSNEQFF. The CDR3 DNA follows: TGTGCCAGCAGTGGGGGTCGAAGGGAAGACAGATCCAATGAGCAGTTCTTC.

This chain links TRBV7-2 with TRBJ2-1; TRBD1 agrees at 8 bases. The V and J ends lost 6 bases and 2 bases, in that order; junction bases with no gene match: 6. The CDR3 covers 15 residues. Germline-derived CDR1 and CDR2 are SGHTA and FQGNSA. Here the CDR3 DNA reads TGTGCCAGCAGTCCACCGGGACAGGCCTACAATGAGCAGTTCTTC. Encoded protein: CASSPPGQAYNEQFF.

The rearrangement joins TRBV3-1 (or the pseudogene TRBV3-2) to TRBJ2-7, with a weak D call TRBD2 (6 bases). This CDR3 region has 16 residues. With 0 bases removed from V and 4 bases from J, the gap between germline ends came to 16 bases. Germline V gives CDR1 LGHDT, CDR2 YNNKEL (reference sequence). The CDR3 is CASSQEQVGGIYEQYF. CDR3 sequence (DNA): TGTGCCAGCAGCCAAGAACAGGTTGGGGGGATTTACGAGCAGTACTTC.

A few counts support this clone. The J gene is TRBJ1-6, the V gene TRBV10-1; D gene unclear. The CDR3 has 13 amino acids. Trimming left V 4 bases short and J 11 bases short, with 12 bases between. In germline, CDR1 is WNHNN, CDR2 SYGVQD (reference sequence). The CDR3, as DNA: TGCGCCAGCAGTGCACAGCGGAATGCACCCCTCCACTTT. Translating it yields CASSAQRNAPLHF.

This chain connects TRBV5-6 to TRBJ2-1, with 11 bases that match TRBD2. The CDR3 consists of 15 residues. The germline V gene encodes CDR1 SGHDT and CDR2 YYEEEE. V gave up 4 bases and J gave up 3 bases; unmatched junction bases: 3. The CDR3 DNA sequence: TGTGCCAGCAGCCCTAGCGGGGGGTACTACAATGAGCAGTTCTTC. It codes for CASSPSGGYYNEQFF.

V gene TRBV5-5 combines with J gene TRBJ2-2; D is unclear. Germline V gives CDR1 SGHKS, CDR2 YYEKEE (reference sequence). The CDR3 contains 14 residues. V dropped 6 bases and J dropped 0 bases, with 9 bases sitting between them. In DNA form, the CDR3 reads TGTGCCAGCATCCCGGCGCCGAACACCGGGGAGCTGTTTTTT. This codes for CASIPAPNTGELFF.

The chain combines TRBV11-3 with TRBJ2-5; 7 nucleotides match TRBD1. The CDR3 has 13 amino acids. The ends lost 4 bases at V and 2 bases at J; junction bases unmatched: 1. Germline CDR1 reads SGHNT; CDR2 reads YENEEA. CDR3 amino acids: CASSSGQQETQYF. In nucleotides, the CDR3 is TGTGCCAGCAGCTCGGGACAGCAAGAGACCCAGTACTTC.

The chain is built from TRBV19 and TRBJ2-3, with no clear D. V dropped 6 bases and J dropped 0 bases, with 10 bases sitting between them. The length of the CDR3 is 14 residues. Germline V gives CDR1 LNHDA, CDR2 SQIVND (reference sequence). CDR3 in DNA: TGTGCCAGTAGCGGTGTGTCTAGCACAGATACGCAGTATTTT. Encoded protein: CASSGVSSTDTQYF.

This clone was observed a few times. The chain employs TRBV30 and TRBJ2-7, with D possibly matching TRBD2 (5 bases). V was trimmed by 3 bases and J by 3 bases, leaving 12 bases between them. CDR3 length: 13 residues. Germline assignment: CDR1 GTSNPN and CDR2 SVGIG (reference sequence). CDR3 protein: CAWSPDGLYEQYF. The CDR3, as DNA: TGTGCCTGGAGCCCCGACGGACTCTACGAGCAGTACTTC.

V is TRBV29-1 and J is TRBJ2-6; TRBD2 aligns across 14 bases. CDR3 length: 14 amino acids. CDR1 and CDR2 from the germline V gene are SQVTM and ANQGSEA. V lost 6 bases and J lost 13; bases outside the gene matches: 8. CDR3 region: CSVAGTSGGQVLTF. CDR3 bases: TGCAGCGTCGCGGGGACTAGCGGGGGCCAGGTCCTGACTTTC.

This chain links TRBV3-1 (or the pseudogene TRBV3-2) with TRBJ1-1; D remains ambiguous. The CDR3 has 14 residues. The ends were cut back, 0 bases at V and 1 base at J, with 6 bases in the middle. The germline gives CDR1 LGHDT, CDR2 YNNKEL (reference sequence). CDR3: CASSQEWQNTEAFF. CDR3 nucleotides: TGTGCCAGCAGCCAAGAGTGGCAGAACACTGAAGCTTTCTTT.

With respect to this clone: The same CDR3 also results from other DNA sequences found in this sample. J is TRBJ2-7 and V is TRBV7-3, with D uncertain. Germline CDR1 is SGHTA and CDR2 is FQGTGA. This CDR3 contains 13 residues. V was cut by 2 bases and J by 3 bases, with 8 bases left in between. DNA of the CDR3: TGTGCCAGCAGCTTATCTGGCAGCTACGAGCAGTACTTC. Amino acid sequence: CASSLSGSYEQYF.

The chain joins TRBV5-1 to TRBJ1-3; tentative D call: TRBD1 (5 bases). The CDR3 consists of 14 residues. Trimming left V 5 bases short and J 11 bases short, with 20 bases between. The germline V gene has CDR1 SGHRS and CDR2 YFSETQ. This chain's CDR3 is CASSSGTHDPSIYF. CDR3 coding DNA: TGCGCCAGCAGTTCCGGGACCCACGATCCTTCCATATATTTT.

The V call is TRBV11-3, the J call TRBJ2-6; 7 bases line up with TRBD1. The junction had 14 bases not matched to a gene; V was cut back by 5 bases and J by 7 bases. Germline CDR1 and CDR2: SGHNT and YENEEA. This CDR3 spans 17 amino acids. The DNA of the CDR3 is TGTGCCAGCAGCCCTCCCGGACAGGCCCCTGTAGCCAACGTCCTGACTTTC. It codes for CASSPPGQAPVANVLTF.

V is TRBV4-2 and J is TRBJ2-7, with D unclear. The CDR3 totals 15 residues. Deletions cut 1 base from V and 4 bases from J, with 14 bases between. The germline V gene encodes CDR1 LGHNA and CDR2 YNFKEQ. The CDR3 reads CASSQGIGFLYEQYF. The CDR3, as DNA: TGTGCCAGCAGCCAAGGGATAGGTTTTCTGTACGAGCAGTACTTC.

V is TRBV3-1 (or the pseudogene TRBV3-2) and J is TRBJ2-5, with 10 nucleotides matching TRBD2. Trimming removed 1 base from V and 2 bases from J; junction bases left unmatched: 4. Germline CDR1 and CDR2: LGHDT and YNNKEL (reference sequence). The CDR3 length is 16 residues. CDR3 nucleotide sequence: TGTGCCAGCAGCCAAGCGGTAGCGGGGGGACAAGAGACCCAGTACTTC. It codes for CASSQAVAGGQETQYF.

This clone appeared a few times. The genes are TRBV2 and TRBJ1-5, with 7 positions matching TRBD1. Germline assignment: CDR1 SNHLY and CDR2 FYNNEI. J gave up 5 bases and V 7 bases, and 5 bases lay outside the gene matches. This CDR3 is 13 amino acids long. The CDR3 nucleotides read TGTGCCAGCAAAGGGACAGCGGATCAGCCCCAGCATTTT. Its protein is CASKGTADQPQHF.

The chain has TRBV10-3 and TRBJ1-3, with 8 bases fitting TRBD1. CDR1 is ENHRY and CDR2 is SYGVKD in the germline V gene. With V trimmed by 0 bases and J by 8 bases, 9 bases remained unmatched. CDR3 length: 16 residues. CDR3 DNA sequence: TGTGCCATCAGTGAGTCCATGGCCAGGGGGCTGGACACCATATATTTT. It yields the protein CAISESMARGLDTIYF.

This clone was recorded a few times. The rearrangement uses TRBV29-1 and TRBJ2-3; D uncertain. The length of the CDR3 is 14 residues. Germline V CDR1 and CDR2: SQVTM, ANQGSEA. V lost 6 bases and J lost 0, with 13 bases in between. The CDR3 DNA follows: TGCAGCGTAGCCGGGCCTAGAAGCACAGATACGCAGTATTTT. Translation gives CSVAGPRSTDTQYF.

The chain recombines TRBV2 with TRBJ1-6, with D maybe TRBD1 (5 bases). In germline, CDR1 is SNHLY, CDR2 FYNNEI. The CDR3 extends over 13 amino acids. V was shortened by 8 bases and J by 8 bases, with 13 bases between the two germline ends. In DNA form, the CDR3 reads TGTGCCAGCTTGGACATGGGATATTCACCCCTCCACTTT. This codes for CASLDMGYSPLHF. Full variable domain (rest looked up from reference TRBV2 and TRBJ1-6): EPEVTQTPSHQVTQMGQEVILRCVPISNHLYFYWYRQILGQKVEFLVSFYNNEISEKSEIFDDQFSVERPDGSNFTLKIRSTKLEDSAMYFCASLDMGYSPLHFGNGTRLTVT.

The chain recombines TRBV10-2 with TRBJ2-5, with 7 nucleotides matching TRBD2. Germline V lookup: CDR1 WSHSY, CDR2 SAAADI. The CDR3 is 15 amino acids. V was clipped by 3 bases and J by 1 base; unmatched bases: 5. The CDR3 region is CASSDPSSGQETQYF. Here the CDR3 DNA reads TGCGCCAGCAGTGACCCCTCTAGCGGCCAAGAGACCCAGTACTTC.

The V call is TRBV28, the J call TRBJ2-7; no definite D call. V lost 8 bases, J lost 4 bases, and 18 bases lay in between. CDR3 length: 14 residues. Germline V lookup: CDR1 MDHEN, CDR2 SYDVKM. The CDR3 nucleotides read TGTGCCAGCGGCGTAAGGGCCGACGTGTACGAGCAGTACTTC. This translates into CASGVRADVYEQYF.

The chain is built from TRBV24-1 and TRBJ2-3, with D possibly being TRBD1 (5 bases). The germline gives CDR1 KGHDR, CDR2 SFDVKD. This CDR3 has 14 amino acids. Trimming shortened V by 0 bases and J by 3 bases, and 6 bases separated the two germline ends. CDR3 coding DNA: TGTGCCACCAGTGATTTGAGGGGAACAGATACGCAGTATTTT. Amino acids: CATSDLRGTDTQYF.

The chain has TRBV5-1 and TRBJ2-3; 9 nucleotides align to TRBD2. Germline V gene lookup returns CDR1 SGHRS and CDR2 YFSETQ. The CDR3 has 16 amino acids. J lost 3 bases, V lost 0 bases, and 5 bases had no gene match. CDR3 in DNA: TGCGCCAGCAGCTTGGGGGCTAGCGGGGAGACAGATACGCAGTATTTT. Protein product: CASSLGASGETDTQYF.

The V gene is TRBV5-6, the J gene TRBJ1-1, with no clear D. Germline V gene sequence: CDR1 SGHDT, CDR2 YYEEEE. Trimming left V 4 bases short and J 2 bases short, with 9 bases between. This CDR3 region has 13 residues. The CDR3 nucleotides are TGTGCCAGCAGCATGTTGGTAAACACTGAAGCTTTCTTT. Its translation: CASSMLVNTEAFF.

The rearrangement joins TRBV19 to TRBJ1-1, with a possible D match to TRBD1 (6 bases). V lost 7 bases, J lost 5 bases, and 17 bases lay in between. The CDR3 is 14 amino acids. Germline V gene sequence: CDR1 LNHDA, CDR2 SQIVND (reference sequence). CDR3 bases: TGTGCCAGTAAAATACCGGGGGCTTGGACTGAAGCTTTCTTT. It yields the protein CASKIPGAWTEAFF.

The CDR3 DNA is TGTGCCAGCAGCTTCCCCCTAGCCCATAAAGACAATGAGCAGTTCTTC. This sequence encodes CASSFPLAHKDNEQFF. J is TRBJ2-1 and V is TRBV5-4, with D possibly matching TRBD2 (5 bases). Germline loops: CDR1 SGHNT, CDR2 YYREEE (reference sequence). Trimming stripped 2 bases from V and 5 bases from J, with 17 bases between. CDR3 length: 16 residues.

The chain has TRBV4-1 and TRBJ1-1, with D tentatively TRBD1 (6 bases). Germline V gene lookup returns CDR1 MGHRA and CDR2 YSYEKL. With 6 bases removed from V and 1 base from J, the gap between germline ends came to 9 bases. The CDR3 is 13 amino acids. CDR3 sequence: CASSRGQNTEAFF. DNA for the CDR3: TGCGCCAGCAGTCGGGGACAGAACACTGAAGCTTTCTTT.

V gene TRBV11-2 combines with J gene TRBJ2-7, with D possibly matching TRBD1 (5 bases). This CDR3 contains 15 residues. CDR1 and CDR2 from the germline V gene are SGHAT and FQNNGV. Deletions cut 1 base from V and 0 bases from J, with 10 bases between. CDR3 sequence (DNA): TGTGCCAGCAGCTTAGTCCCAGACAGCTCCTACGAGCAGTACTTC. Residues: CASSLVPDSSYEQYF.

The chain recombines TRBV3-1 (or the pseudogene TRBV3-2) with TRBJ2-7, with D possibly being TRBD2 (6 bases). Trimming took off 2 bases at V and 5 bases at J, with 10 bases between the two ends. Germline loops: CDR1 LGHDT, CDR2 YNNKEL (reference sequence). CDR3 size: 13 residues. The CDR3: CASSQRWEDEQYF. For the CDR3, the DNA is TGTGCCAGCAGCCAACGTTGGGAGGACGAGCAGTACTTC.